This TCR beta chain was profiled in a study of circulating tumor DNA in untreated peripheral T-cell lymphoma. Between the trimmed V and J ends, which lost 4 bases and 0 bases, there was a span of 8 bases. Germline V gene data show CDR1 as SGHRS and CDR2 as YFSETQ. The length of the CDR3 is 14 residues. Clones were sequenced by immunoSEQ multiplex PCR, and TCRdb holds only the in-frame ones, with some missing. The sample includes 350 to 400 clones, roughly nine tenths of them seen just once. This clonotype was obtained from a human donor with peripheral T-cell lymphoma. V gene TRBV5-1 combines with J gene TRBJ2-1, with D perhaps matching TRBD2 (5 bases). What was sequenced was cell-free DNA from blood serum. CDR3 in amino acids: CASSTGNSYNEQFF. For the CDR3, the DNA is TGCGCCAGCAGCACCGGGAACTCCTACAATGAGCAGTTCTTC.